This TCR beta chain was recovered during a study of blood T cell repertoires in COVID-19 (dated by TCRdb to 2019 to 2021). Broadly, across the study: The collaborator samples originated in the United States, Italy and Spain and spanned the acute and convalescent phases of COVID-19. Subjects who had been exposed to COVID-19, were actively infected with it, or had recovered from it provided the deeply sampled blood TCRbeta repertoires that made up the dataset. The sample metadata nearly always contained a de-identified subject ID, COVID-19 status, age in years and sex. Where available, HLA class I and class II types were obtained from metadata supplied by the sample provider rather than from assay-based typing. Samples came from the ongoing ImmuneRACE study (first 160 participants) plus 1,254 subjects from 6 global collaborators. A freely available public database, intended as a resource for researchers studying the immune response to SARS-CoV-2, is where the repertoires were released. The prospective study material was composed of cDNA or gDNA derived from T cells, B-cell-depleted T cells, or PBMCs. The study at large found these results: The quantity of clinical and demographic metadata differed by source and by participant and was supplied without curation.

TCRbeta CDR3 regions were amplified from genomic DNA by means of the immunoSEQ Assay, a bias-controlled multiplex PCR. The source study handled its data this way. The number of nucleated cells in each sample was estimated from the amplification of reference gene primers within the assay. Sequence reads were collapsed and filtered to measure the absolute abundance of every unique TCRbeta CDR3 rearrangement. For each sample, productive Simpson clonality was calculated as the square root of Simpson's diversity index over productive rearrangements. TCRdb obtained this table from immuneACCESS and retained in-frame rearrangements with V and J assigned. These tables miss some clones; where compared with another copy, unresolved V genes account for less than half of the shortfall, and the remainder is unexplained. That table gives V, J and clone size, and the DNA gave D and trimming. The sample table shows 250,000 or so clones, and about 88% are seen once. About 1.5% of the sample goes to the ten largest clones.

Inclusive of the bounding cysteine and phenylalanine, the CDR3 is 17 residues long. The DNA shown is the 51-base CDR3, in frame from base 1. V and J are truncated by 7 bases and 0 bases respectively, leaving an intervening sequence of 17 bases. CDR1 is given as SGHRS and CDR2 as YFSETQ, both from the germline V gene. This clone was seen once. Its antigen remains undetermined. No base quality values were provided; no much bigger clone lies one nucleotide off. Enrolling through a virtual design, the prospective study's participants ranged in age from roughly 18 to 90 years and lived across roughly 23 United States geographic areas. Cohort assignment in the prospective study relied on participant-reported clinical history from a screening survey and a study questionnaire. ImmuneRACE Cohort 3 recovered participants were defined by two consecutive negative NP/OP PCR tests, healthcare professional clearance, or symptom resolution. In the prospective study, mobile phlebotomists collected whole blood, serum and a nasopharyngeal or oropharyngeal swab from each participant. Participants in the prospective study had the option to provide additional blood draws and questionnaires over a 2-month period. Before DNA extraction, prospective study blood samples were shipped either frozen or at room temperature.

This sequence originates from a woman in her forties or fifties who had recovered from COVID-19. The sample comprised PBMCs or T cells enriched from blood (not recorded which). This chain joins TRBV5-1 to TRBJ2-6, and the D gene may be TRBD2, 6 bases matching. The CDR3 region reads CASHGGGLNSGANVLTF. At the DNA level, the sequence is TGCGCCAGCCACGGGGGTGGACTCAACTCTGGGGCCAACGTCCTGACTTTC.